This TCR beta chain was sequenced for a study of T cell changes during pregnancy in multiple sclerosis. Method: immunoSEQ multiplex PCR; TCRdb's copy keeps in-frame clones and lacks some. The table lists some 93,000 clones, about nine tenths of them singletons. Germline V gene data show CDR1 as SGHKS and CDR2 as YYEKEE (reference sequence). CDR3 size: 14 residues. V gave up 6 bases and J gave up 8 bases, with 15 bases separating them. This specimen was peripheral blood, taken after pregnancy. V usage is TRBV5-5 and J usage is TRBJ1-6, with a tentative D call TRBD1 (6 bases). This sequence was found in a female donor in good health, enrolled as a control in a pregnancy study. The DNA for the CDR3 is TGTGCCAGCAAGGCGGCGGGGGGCGATTCACCCCTCCACTTT. The encoded protein is CASKAAGGDSPLHF. The full variable domain, with the rest looked up from reference TRBV5-5 and TRBJ1-6, is DAGVTQSPTHLIKTRGQQVTLRCSPISGHKSVSWYQQVLGQGPQFIFQYYEKEERGRGNFPDRFSARQFPNYSSELNVNALLLGDSALYLCASKAAGGDSPLHFGNGTRLTVT.